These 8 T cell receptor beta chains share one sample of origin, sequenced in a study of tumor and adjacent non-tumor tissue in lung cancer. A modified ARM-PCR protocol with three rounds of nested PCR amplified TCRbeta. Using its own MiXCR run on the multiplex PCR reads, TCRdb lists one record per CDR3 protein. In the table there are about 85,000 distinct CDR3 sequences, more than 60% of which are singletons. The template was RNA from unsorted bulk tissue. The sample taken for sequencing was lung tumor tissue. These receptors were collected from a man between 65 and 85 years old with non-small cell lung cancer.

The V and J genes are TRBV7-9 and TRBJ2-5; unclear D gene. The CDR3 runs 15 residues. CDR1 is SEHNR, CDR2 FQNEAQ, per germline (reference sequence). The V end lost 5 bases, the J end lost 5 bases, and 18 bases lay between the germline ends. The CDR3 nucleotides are TGTGCCAGCAGCCATCGTGGGCTCTCGCAGGAGACCCAGTACTTC. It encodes CASSHRGLSQETQYF.

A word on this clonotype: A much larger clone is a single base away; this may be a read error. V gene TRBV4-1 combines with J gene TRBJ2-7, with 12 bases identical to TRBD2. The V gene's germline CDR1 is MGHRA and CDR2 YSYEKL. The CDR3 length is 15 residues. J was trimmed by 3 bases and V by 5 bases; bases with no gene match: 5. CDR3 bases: TGCGCCAGCAGCGAAGGACTAGCGGGGTACTACGAGCAGTACTTC. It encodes CASSEGLAGYYEQYF.

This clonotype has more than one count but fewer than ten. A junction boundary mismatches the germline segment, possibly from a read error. The DNA for the CDR3 is TGTGCCAGCAGCTCGGCAGGGGGGACTGAAGCTTTCTTT. It codes for CASSSAGGTEAFF. The J gene is TRBJ1-1, the V gene TRBV5-1; 7 bases agree with TRBD1. Germline CDR1 and CDR2: SGHRS and YFSETQ. This CDR3 spans 13 amino acids.

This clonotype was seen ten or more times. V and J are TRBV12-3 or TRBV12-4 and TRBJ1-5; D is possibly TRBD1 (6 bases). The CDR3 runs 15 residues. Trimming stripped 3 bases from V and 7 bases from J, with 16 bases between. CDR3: CASSFWGQGGQPQHF. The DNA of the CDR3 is TGTGCCAGCAGTTTTTGGGGGCAAGGGGGGCAGCCCCAGCATTTT.

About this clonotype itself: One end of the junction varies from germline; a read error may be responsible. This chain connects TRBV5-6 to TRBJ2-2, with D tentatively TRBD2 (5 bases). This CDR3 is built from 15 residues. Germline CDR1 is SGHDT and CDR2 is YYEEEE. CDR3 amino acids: CASSLGSGFTWELFF. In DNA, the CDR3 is TGTGCCAGCAGCTTGGGATCGGGGTTCACCTGGGAGCTGTTTTTC.

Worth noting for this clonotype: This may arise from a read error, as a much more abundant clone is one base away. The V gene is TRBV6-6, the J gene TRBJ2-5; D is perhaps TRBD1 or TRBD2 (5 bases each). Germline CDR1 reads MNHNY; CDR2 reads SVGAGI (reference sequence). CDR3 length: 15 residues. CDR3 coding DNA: TGTGACAGCAGTTACGGCGCCTGGGACCGAGAGACCCAGTACTTC. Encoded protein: CDSSYGAWDRETQYF.

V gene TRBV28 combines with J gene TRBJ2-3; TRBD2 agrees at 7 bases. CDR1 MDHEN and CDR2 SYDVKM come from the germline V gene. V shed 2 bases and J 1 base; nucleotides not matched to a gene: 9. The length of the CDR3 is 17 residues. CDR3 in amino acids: CASSLLADPRGTDTQYF. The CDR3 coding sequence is TGTGCCAGCAGTTTACTAGCGGACCCCAGGGGCACAGATACGCAGTATTTT.

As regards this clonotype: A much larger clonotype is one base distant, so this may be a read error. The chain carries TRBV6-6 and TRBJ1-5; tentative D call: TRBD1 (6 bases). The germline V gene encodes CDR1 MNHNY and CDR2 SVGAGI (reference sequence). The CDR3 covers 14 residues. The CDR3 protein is CASSIEGGNQLQHF. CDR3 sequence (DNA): TGTGCCAGCAGTATCGAGGGGGGGAATCAGCTCCAGCATTTT.